This T cell receptor (beta chain) was found in a study of T cell responses to AZD1222 COVID-19 vaccine. Overall study context: Second-dose groups at about 4 or about 12 weeks were pooled.

Sequencing was performed with immunoSEQ multiplex PCR; in TCRdb, only in-frame clones are kept and a portion is missing. This table holds 75,000 to 100,000 clones, 70% to 90% found once. Germline loops: CDR1 SGHAT, CDR2 FQNNGV. V was shortened by 4 bases and J by 1 base, with 13 bases between the two germline ends. The CDR3 has 15 residues. The study, taken as a whole, reports: Of spike-specific TCRs, nearly half reportedly target regions left unmutated in variants. Spike-specific TCRs gained breadth and depth after people received two AZD1222 doses. Among vaccine-associated CD4 TCRs, coverage spanned spike, with dominance at 160-218 and 743-854.

A note on this clone: Its antigen remains unidentified.

The source material was peripheral blood, sampled on day 0 of AZD1222 vaccination. This TCR was sampled from an adult in good health. The rearrangement links TRBV11-2 to TRBJ1-1; D uncertain. The CDR3 region is CASSSLRRQNTEAFF. For the CDR3, the DNA is TGTGCCAGCAGCTCCCTAAGGCGGCAGAACACTGAAGCTTTCTTT.